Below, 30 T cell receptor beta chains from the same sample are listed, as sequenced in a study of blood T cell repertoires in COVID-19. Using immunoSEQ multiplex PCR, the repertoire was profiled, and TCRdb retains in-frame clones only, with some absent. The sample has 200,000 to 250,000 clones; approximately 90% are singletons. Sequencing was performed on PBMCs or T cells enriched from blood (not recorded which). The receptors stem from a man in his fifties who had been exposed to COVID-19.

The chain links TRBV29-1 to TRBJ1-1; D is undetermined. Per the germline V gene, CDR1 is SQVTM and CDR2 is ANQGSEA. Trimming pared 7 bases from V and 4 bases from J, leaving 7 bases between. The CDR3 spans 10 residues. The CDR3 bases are TGCAGCGGGTCGCGCACTGAAGCTTTCTTT. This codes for CSGSRTEAFF. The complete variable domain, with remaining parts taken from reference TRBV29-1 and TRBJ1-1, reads SAVISQKPSRDICQRGTSLTIQCQVDSQVTMMFWYRQQPGQSLTLIATANQGSEATYESGFVIDKFPISRPNLTFSTLTVSNMSPEDSSIYLCSGSRTEAFFGQGTRLTVV.

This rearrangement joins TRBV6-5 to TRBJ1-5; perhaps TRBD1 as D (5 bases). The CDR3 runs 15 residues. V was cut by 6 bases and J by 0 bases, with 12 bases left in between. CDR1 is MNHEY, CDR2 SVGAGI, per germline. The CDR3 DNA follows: TGTGCCAGCAGGGGGGGGAGAAATAGCAATCAGCCCCAGCATTTT. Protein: CASRGGRNSNQPQHF.

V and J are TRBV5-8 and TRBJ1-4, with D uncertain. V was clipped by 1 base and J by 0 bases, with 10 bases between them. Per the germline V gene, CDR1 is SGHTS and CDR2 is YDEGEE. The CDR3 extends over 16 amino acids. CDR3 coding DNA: TGTGCCAGCAGCTTGAAGTCCGCAGCAACTAATGAAAAACTGTTTTTT. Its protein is CASSLKSAATNEKLFF. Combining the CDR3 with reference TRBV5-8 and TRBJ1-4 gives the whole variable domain EAGVTQSPTHLIKTRGQQATLRCSPISGHTSVYWYQQALGLGLQFLLWYDEGEERNRGNFPPRFSGRQFPNYSSELNVNALELEDSALYLCASSLKSAATNEKLFFGSGTQLSVL.

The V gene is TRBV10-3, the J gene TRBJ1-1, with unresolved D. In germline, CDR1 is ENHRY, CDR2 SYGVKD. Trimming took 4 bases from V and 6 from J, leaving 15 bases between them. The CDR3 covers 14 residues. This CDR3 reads CAISGRRVGAEAFF. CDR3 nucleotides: TGTGCCATCAGTGGGCGGAGGGTGGGAGCTGAAGCTTTCTTT.

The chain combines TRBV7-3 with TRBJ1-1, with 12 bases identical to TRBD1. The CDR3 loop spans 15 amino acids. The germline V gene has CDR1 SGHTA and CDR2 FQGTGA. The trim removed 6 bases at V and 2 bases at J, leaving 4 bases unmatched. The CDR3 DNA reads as TGTGCCAGCAGGGGACAGGGGGCGGGAAACACTGAAGCTTTCTTT. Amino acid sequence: CASRGQGAGNTEAFF.

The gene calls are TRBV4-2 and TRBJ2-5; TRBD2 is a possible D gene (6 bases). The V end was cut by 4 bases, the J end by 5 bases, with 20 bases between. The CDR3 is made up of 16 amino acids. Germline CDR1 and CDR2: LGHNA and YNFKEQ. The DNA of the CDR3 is TGTGCCAGCAGCCTAAGAAAGGCGGGGACGGGGGAGACCCAGTACTTC. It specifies CASSLRKAGTGETQYF.

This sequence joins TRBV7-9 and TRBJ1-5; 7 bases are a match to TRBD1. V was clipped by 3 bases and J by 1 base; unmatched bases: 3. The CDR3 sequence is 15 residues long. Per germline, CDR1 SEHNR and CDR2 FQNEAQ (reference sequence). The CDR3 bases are TGTGCCAGCAGCTTCGACAGGGCGAGCAATCAGCCCCAGCATTTT. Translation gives CASSFDRASNQPQHF.

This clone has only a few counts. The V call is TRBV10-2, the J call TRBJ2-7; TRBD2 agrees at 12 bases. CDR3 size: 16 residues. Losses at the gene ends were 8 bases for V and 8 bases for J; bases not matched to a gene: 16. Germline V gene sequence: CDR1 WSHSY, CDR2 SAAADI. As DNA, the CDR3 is TGCGCCAGCGGTCCGGTGACTAGCGGGAGCTGGGGGAAGCAGTACGTC. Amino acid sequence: CASGPVTSGSWGKQYV.

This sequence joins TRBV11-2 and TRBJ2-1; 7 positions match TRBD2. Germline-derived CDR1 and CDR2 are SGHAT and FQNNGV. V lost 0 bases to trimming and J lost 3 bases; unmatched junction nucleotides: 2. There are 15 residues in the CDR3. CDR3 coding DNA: TGTGCCAGCAGCTTAGATCGGGGGGTCTACAATGAGCAGTTCTTC. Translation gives CASSLDRGVYNEQFF.

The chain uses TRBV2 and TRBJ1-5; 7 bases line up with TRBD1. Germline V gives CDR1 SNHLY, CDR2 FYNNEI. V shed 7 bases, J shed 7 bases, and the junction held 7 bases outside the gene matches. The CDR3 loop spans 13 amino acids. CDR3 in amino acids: CASNRGVEQPQHF. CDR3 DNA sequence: TGTGCCAGCAACAGGGGAGTTGAGCAGCCCCAGCATTTT.

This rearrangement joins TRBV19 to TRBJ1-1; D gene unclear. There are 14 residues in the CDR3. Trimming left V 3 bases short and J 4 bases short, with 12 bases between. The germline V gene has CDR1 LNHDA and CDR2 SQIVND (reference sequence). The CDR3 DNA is TGTGCCAGTAGTATTTTCGGGGTACCCACTGAAGCTTTCTTT. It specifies CASSIFGVPTEAFF.

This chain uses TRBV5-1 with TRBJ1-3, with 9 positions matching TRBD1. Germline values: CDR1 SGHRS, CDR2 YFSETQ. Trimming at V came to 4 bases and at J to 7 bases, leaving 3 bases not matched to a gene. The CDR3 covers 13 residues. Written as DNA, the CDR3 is TGCGCCAGCAGCGTACAGGGGGCTAACACCATATATTTT. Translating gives CASSVQGANTIYF.

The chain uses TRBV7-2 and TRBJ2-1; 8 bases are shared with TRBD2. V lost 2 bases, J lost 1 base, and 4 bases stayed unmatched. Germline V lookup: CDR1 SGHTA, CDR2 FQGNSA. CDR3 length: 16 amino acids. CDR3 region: CASSLHPGGSYNEQFF. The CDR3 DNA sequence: TGTGCCAGCAGCTTACATCCGGGGGGGTCCTACAATGAGCAGTTCTTC.

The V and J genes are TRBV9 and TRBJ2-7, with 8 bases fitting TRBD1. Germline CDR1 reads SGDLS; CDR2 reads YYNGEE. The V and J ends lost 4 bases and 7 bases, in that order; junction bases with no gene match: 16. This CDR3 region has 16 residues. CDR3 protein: CASSLTSTGESGEQYF. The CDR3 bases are TGTGCCAGCAGCCTCACCTCGACAGGGGAATCTGGGGAGCAGTACTTC.

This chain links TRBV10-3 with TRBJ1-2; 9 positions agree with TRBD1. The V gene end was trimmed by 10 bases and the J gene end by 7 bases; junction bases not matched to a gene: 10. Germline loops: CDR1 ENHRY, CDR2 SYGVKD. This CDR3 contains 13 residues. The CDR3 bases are TGTGCCACCTTTCTGACAGGGGGTGGTGGCTACACCTTC. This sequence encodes CATFLTGGGGYTF.

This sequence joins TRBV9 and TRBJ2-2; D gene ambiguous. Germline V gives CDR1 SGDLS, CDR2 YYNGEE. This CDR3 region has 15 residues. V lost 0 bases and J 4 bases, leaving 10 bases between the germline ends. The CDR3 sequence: CASSVEWAGTGELFF. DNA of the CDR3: TGTGCCAGCAGCGTAGAGTGGGCTGGCACCGGGGAGCTGTTTTTT.

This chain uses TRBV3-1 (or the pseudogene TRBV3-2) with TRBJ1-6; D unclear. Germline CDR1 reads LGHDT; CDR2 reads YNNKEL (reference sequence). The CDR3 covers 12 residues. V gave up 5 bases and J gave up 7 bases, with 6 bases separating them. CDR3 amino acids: CASSIQNSPLHF. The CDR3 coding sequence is TGTGCCAGCAGCATACAGAATTCACCCCTCCACTTT.

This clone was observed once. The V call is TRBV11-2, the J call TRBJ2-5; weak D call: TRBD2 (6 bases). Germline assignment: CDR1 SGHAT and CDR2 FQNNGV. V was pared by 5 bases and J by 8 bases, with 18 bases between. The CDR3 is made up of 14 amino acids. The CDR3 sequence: CASSLIGTSLTQYF. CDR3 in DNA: TGTGCCAGCAGCCTGATCGGGACTTCTCTAACCCAGTACTTC.

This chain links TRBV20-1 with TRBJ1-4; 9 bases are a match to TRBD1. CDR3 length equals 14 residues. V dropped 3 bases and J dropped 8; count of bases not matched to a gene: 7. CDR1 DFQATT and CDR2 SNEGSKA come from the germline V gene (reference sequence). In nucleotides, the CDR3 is TGCAGTGCTAGTACAGGGGGCTCGATGGAAAAACTGTTTTTT. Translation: CSASTGGSMEKLFF.

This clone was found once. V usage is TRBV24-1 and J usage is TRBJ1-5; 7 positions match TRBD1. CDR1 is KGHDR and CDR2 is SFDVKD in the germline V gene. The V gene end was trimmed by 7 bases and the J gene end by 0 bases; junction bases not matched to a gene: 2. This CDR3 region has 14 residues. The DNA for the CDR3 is TGTGCCACCAGCGGGACAGCTAGCAATCAGCCCCAGCATTTT. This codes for CATSGTASNQPQHF.

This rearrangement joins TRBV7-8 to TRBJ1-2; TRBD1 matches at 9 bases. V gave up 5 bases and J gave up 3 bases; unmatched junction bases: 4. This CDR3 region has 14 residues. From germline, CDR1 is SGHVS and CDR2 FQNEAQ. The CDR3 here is CASSTWTGDYGYTF. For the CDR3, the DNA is TGTGCCAGCAGCACGTGGACAGGGGACTATGGCTACACCTTC.

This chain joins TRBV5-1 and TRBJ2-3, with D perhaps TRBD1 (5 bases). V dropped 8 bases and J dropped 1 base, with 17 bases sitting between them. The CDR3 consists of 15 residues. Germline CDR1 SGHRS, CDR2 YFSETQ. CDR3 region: CASRVQGSGTDTQYF. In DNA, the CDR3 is TGCGCCAGTCGAGTGCAGGGAAGTGGCACAGATACGCAGTATTTT. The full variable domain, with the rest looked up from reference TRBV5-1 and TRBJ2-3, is KAGVTQTPRYLIKTRGQQVTLSCSPISGHRSVSWYQQTPGQGLQFLFEYFSETQRNKGNFPGRFSGRQFSNSRSEMNVSTLELGDSALYLCASRVQGSGTDTQYFGPGTRLTVL.

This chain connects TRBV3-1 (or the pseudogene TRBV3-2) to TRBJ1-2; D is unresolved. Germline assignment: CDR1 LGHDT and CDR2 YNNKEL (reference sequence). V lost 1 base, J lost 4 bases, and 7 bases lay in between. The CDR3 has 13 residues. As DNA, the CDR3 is TGTGCCAGCAGCCAAGTGACATCCTATGGCTACACCTTC. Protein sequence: CASSQVTSYGYTF.

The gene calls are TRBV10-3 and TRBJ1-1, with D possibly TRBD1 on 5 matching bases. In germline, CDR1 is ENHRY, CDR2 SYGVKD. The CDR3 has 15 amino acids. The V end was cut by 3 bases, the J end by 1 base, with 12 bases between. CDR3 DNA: TGTGCCATCAGTGATTCTCGACAGAAGAACACTGAAGCTTTCTTT. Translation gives CAISDSRQKNTEAFF.

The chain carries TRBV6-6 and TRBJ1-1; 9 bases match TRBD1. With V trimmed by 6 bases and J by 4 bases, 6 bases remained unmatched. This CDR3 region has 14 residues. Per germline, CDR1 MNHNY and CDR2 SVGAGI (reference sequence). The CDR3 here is CASRRTGGLTEAFF. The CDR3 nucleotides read TGTGCCAGCAGGAGAACAGGGGGCCTCACTGAAGCTTTCTTT.

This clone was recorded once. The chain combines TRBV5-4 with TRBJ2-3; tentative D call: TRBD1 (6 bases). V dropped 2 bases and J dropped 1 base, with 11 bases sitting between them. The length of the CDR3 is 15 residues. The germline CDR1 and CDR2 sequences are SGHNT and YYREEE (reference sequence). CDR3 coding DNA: TGTGCCAGCAGCTTTGAGGGGGACCGCACAGATACGCAGTATTTT. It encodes CASSFEGDRTDTQYF.

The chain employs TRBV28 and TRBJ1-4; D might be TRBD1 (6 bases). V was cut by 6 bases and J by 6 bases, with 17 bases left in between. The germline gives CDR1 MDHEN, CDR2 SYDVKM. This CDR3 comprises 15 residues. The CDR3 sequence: CASSPSTRGYEKLFF. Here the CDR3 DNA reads TGTGCCAGCAGCCCTTCCACCAGGGGATATGAAAAACTGTTTTTT.

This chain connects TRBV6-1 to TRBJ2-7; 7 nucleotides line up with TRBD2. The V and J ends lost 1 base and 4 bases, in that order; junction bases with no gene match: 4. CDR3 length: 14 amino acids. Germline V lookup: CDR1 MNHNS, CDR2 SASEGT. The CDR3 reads CASSEGWREYEQYV. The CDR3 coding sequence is TGTGCCAGCAGTGAAGGGTGGCGGGAGTACGAGCAGTACGTC.

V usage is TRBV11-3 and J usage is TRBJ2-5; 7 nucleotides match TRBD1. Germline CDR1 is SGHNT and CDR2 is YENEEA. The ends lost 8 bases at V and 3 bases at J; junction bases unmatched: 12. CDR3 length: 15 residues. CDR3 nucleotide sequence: TGTGCCAGCGCACTTCGGACCGGGACAGAAGAGACCCAGTACTTC. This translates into CASALRTGTEETQYF.

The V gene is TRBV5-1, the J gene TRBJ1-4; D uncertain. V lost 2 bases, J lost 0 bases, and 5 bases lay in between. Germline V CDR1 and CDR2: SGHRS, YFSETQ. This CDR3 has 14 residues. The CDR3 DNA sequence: TGCGCCAGCAGCTTTAGTGCAACTAATGAAAAACTGTTTTTT. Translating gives CASSFSATNEKLFF.